This T cell receptor beta chain was recorded in a study of blood T cell repertoires in COVID-19 (TCRdb year 2020). Study-wide context: Samples covering the acute and convalescent phases of COVID-19 were provided by collaborators in the United States, Italy and Spain. The prospective study material was composed of cDNA or gDNA derived from T cells, B-cell-depleted T cells, or PBMCs. Subjects who had been exposed to COVID-19, were actively infected with it, or had recovered from it provided the deeply sampled blood TCRbeta repertoires that made up the dataset. The repertoires were released in a freely available public database meant as a resource for research on the immune response to SARS-CoV-2. Samples came from the ongoing ImmuneRACE study (first 160 participants) plus 1,254 subjects from 6 global collaborators. The sample metadata nearly always contained a de-identified subject ID, COVID-19 status, age in years and sex. Where available, HLA class I and class II types were taken from metadata supplied by the sample provider and were not determined by assay-based typing. Broad study findings and their caveats: The quantity of clinical and demographic metadata differed by source and by participant and was supplied without curation.

Compared with germline, V lacks 3 bases and J lacks 4 bases; bases without a gene match: 11. The germline V gene specifies SGHTA as CDR1 and FQGTGA as CDR2. The CDR3 spans 17 residues, from the cysteine through the phenylalanine. The DNA shown is the 51-base CDR3, in frame from base 1. One collaborating source in Seattle enrolled patients during active infection and followed them longitudinally through the course of disease. Collaborating institutions collected whole blood in K2EDTA tubes following their own protocols. Collaborator samples were shipped for TCRbeta analysis as frozen whole blood, isolated PBMCs, or DNA extracted from either sample type. Notes on this clone: No cognate antigen has been identified for it. Qualities for individual bases were not recorded, and no much larger clone is one base off.

TCRbeta CDR3 regions were amplified from genomic DNA by means of the immunoSEQ Assay, a bias-controlled multiplex PCR. In the source study's methods: Within the assay, amplification of reference gene primers was used to estimate how many nucleated cells each sample contained. Sequence reads were collapsed and filtered to measure the absolute abundance of every unique TCRbeta CDR3 rearrangement. For each sample, productive Simpson clonality was calculated as the square root of Simpson's diversity index across productive rearrangements. In its TCRdb copy, this immuneACCESS table keeps in-frame sequences only and misses some clones. Where compared with another copy, unresolved V genes explain less than half of these, and the others have no known cause. The V and J calls and clone size come from that table; D and trimming were worked out from the DNA. This sample gives 300,000 to 350,000 clones in total; approximately 90% of them show up just once. The ten largest clones take up roughly 8.9% of the sample.

The sequence came from a man in his thirties or forties with COVID-19, enrolled during active disease. The receptor chain draws on TRBV7-3 and TRBJ2-3; TRBD2 fits 9 bases in the junction. The sequenced sample consisted of peripheral blood. The CDR3 has the sequence CASSFLSGRGKSDTQYF. The DNA sequence is given as TGTGCCAGCAGCTTTCTTAGCGGGAGAGGGAAGTCAGATACGCAGTATTTT.